This entry features one TCR beta chain sequence. As yet, its antigen is unknown. This record comes from a study of cytomegalovirus exposure and HLA in healthy donors. Study at large: The approximately 120 validation repertoires were reported in a later analysis to have been generated on the same platform as the roughly 630 first-cohort repertoires.

TCRdb keeps only in-frame clones here, not all; method: immunoSEQ multiplex PCR. The sample holds about 140,000 clones; 86% are singletons and the top ten take roughly 3%. Germline CDR1 is SGHRS and CDR2 is YFSETQ. Trimming took 2 bases from V and 8 from J; bases not matched to a gene: 5. The CDR3 is 13 amino acids. Study-level findings and limits: Cytomegalovirus status was reportedly diagnosed by the classifier with high sensitivity and specificity. In vitro data verified a few CMV-associated chains as specific for CMV antigens.

The sequenced sample consisted of PBMCs. The TCR originated in a man in his late teens or twenties in good health and CMV-seronegative. The J gene is TRBJ1-2, the V gene TRBV5-1, with 8 bases aligning to TRBD1. CDR3 region: CASSFGQGGGYTF. The CDR3 DNA follows: TGCGCCAGCAGCTTTGGACAGGGCGGGGGCTACACCTTC.